A selection of T cell receptor beta chains follows, all from one sample in a study of blood T cells in healthy people across ages. TCRdb itself ran the 5' RACE reads through MiXCR, one entry per CDR3 protein. Of around 650,000 distinct CDR3 sequences in the sample, about 43% were seen once. What was sequenced was blood. Source of these receptors: an elderly man in good health. The CDR3 runs from the conserved cysteine through the conserved F or W. Fields, in order: CDR3 DNA, CDR3 protein, clone size, D gene, J gene, V gene. D genes are given only for firm matches. Only part of the rows carry a size: once, few, many, or a class if the clone is expanded.

DNA: TGTGCCAGCATATGGGGGACTGAAGCTTTCTTT
CDR3: CASIWGTEAFF
size: many
D: .
J: TRBJ1-1
V: TRBV3-1

DNA: TGCAGTGCTAGTAATTCCGGGACTAGCGGGAATTACAATGAGCAGTTCTTC
CDR3: CSASNSGTSGNYNEQFF
size: few
D: TRBD2
J: TRBJ2-1
V: TRBV20-1

DNA: TGTGCCAGCAGCAGTCAGCCGGGACTCCTAAACAATGAGCAGTTCTTC
CDR3: CASSSQPGLLNNEQFF
size: .
D: .
J: TRBJ2-1
V: TRBV7-2

DNA: TGTGCCAGCAGCTTAGGCCCGGGGGAAAACTATGGCTACACCTTC
CDR3: CASSLGPGENYGYTF
size: .
D: .
J: TRBJ1-2
V: TRBV7-6

DNA: TGTGCCAGCAGTTACCGGGGTGTCTATGGCTACACCTTC
CDR3: CASSYRGVYGYTF
size: few
D: .
J: TRBJ1-2
V: TRBV6-5

DNA: TGCAGTGCTAGAGAAGACACAAGCAATCAGCCCCAGCATTTT
CDR3: CSAREDTSNQPQHF
size: many
D: .
J: TRBJ1-5
V: TRBV20-1

DNA: TGTGCCAGCTCACCTAGTCCCGGGACTAGCCGGCCGACGAATGAGCAGTTCTTC
CDR3: CASSPSPGTSRPTNEQFF
size: .
D: TRBD2
J: TRBJ2-1
V: TRBV18

DNA: TGCAGTGCTAGAGGTTGGCGGGCTAGCACAGATACGCAGTATTTT
CDR3: CSARGWRASTDTQYF
size: .
D: .
J: TRBJ2-3
V: TRBV20-1

DNA: TGTGCCAGCAGACAACAAACAGATACGCAGTATTTT
CDR3: CASRQQTDTQYF
size: many
D: .
J: TRBJ2-3
V: TRBV6-6

DNA: TGTGCCAGCAGCCCATACCGCTCGAGCTACGAGCAGTACTTC
CDR3: CASSPYRSSYEQYF
size: .
D: .
J: TRBJ2-7
V: TRBV14

DNA: TGTGCCAGCAGCCCCCTCCCAGAGACCCAGTACTTC
CDR3: CASSPLPETQYF
size: few
D: .
J: TRBJ2-5
V: TRBV6-6

DNA: TGTGCCAGCAGCTTAGCAGGTAGCAATCAGCCCCAGCATTTT
CDR3: CASSLAGSNQPQHF
size: many
D: .
J: TRBJ1-5
V: TRBV7-2

DNA: TGTGCCATCAGTGAGTCTGGAGACAAGTACTACGAGCAGTACTTC
CDR3: CAISESGDKYYEQYF
size: .
D: .
J: TRBJ2-7
V: TRBV10-3

DNA: TGTGCCAGCAGTTACTCGTGGGCGCACCTTAATAATTCACCCCTCCACTTT
CDR3: CASSYSWAHLNNSPLHF
size: .
D: .
J: TRBJ1-6
V: TRBV6-5

DNA: TGTGCCAGCAGCCAAGAGGGGGCTAGCGGCACGGGGGAGCAGTTCTTC
CDR3: CASSQEGASGTGEQFF
size: few
D: .
J: TRBJ2-1
V: TRBV3-1

DNA: TGCAGAGCTAGCGGAACCTACAATGAGCAGTTCTTC
CDR3: CRASGTYNEQFF
size: .
D: TRBD2
J: TRBJ2-1
V: TRBV20-1

DNA: TGTGCCAGCAGCCAAGATCACTCCTTCGGAGGCGAGCAGTTCTTC
CDR3: CASSQDHSFGGEQFF
size: .
D: .
J: TRBJ2-1
V: TRBV14

DNA: TGTGCCTGGAGTGTACTACGGGGGGTCGGTGAGCAGTACTTC
CDR3: CAWSVLRGVGEQYF
size: .
D: TRBD2
J: TRBJ2-7
V: TRBV30

DNA: TGTGCCAGCAGTCACCGACAGAACCAATACACAGATACGCGGTATTTT
CDR3: CASSHRQNQYTDTRYF
size: .
D: .
J: TRBJ2-3
V: TRBV12-3/TRBV12-4

DNA: TGCGCCAGCAGCCAGGACACCCGTCTTGGGGCGACTAATGAAAAACTGTTTTTT
CDR3: CASSQDTRLGATNEKLFF
size: .
D: .
J: TRBJ1-4
V: TRBV4-3

DNA: TGTGCCAGCGCTAGGCAGACCACAGATACGCAGTATTTT
CDR3: CASARQTTDTQYF
size: .
D: .
J: TRBJ2-3
V: TRBV5-6

DNA: TGCAGCGTTGATTCCGGGACAGGGGTTACGAACACTGAAGCTTTCTTT
CDR3: CSVDSGTGVTNTEAFF
size: few
D: TRBD1
J: TRBJ1-1
V: TRBV29-1

DNA: TGCAGTGCTAAGATAGCGCGTGAGCAGTACTTC
CDR3: CSAKIAREQYF
size: few
D: .
J: TRBJ2-7
V: TRBV20-1

DNA: TGCAGTGCCCCAGTCCCACAGGGGATGCGCTATGGCTACACCTTC
CDR3: CSAPVPQGMRYGYTF
size: .
D: TRBD1
J: TRBJ1-2
V: TRBV20-1

DNA: TGCGCCAGCAGCTCCCTAGGGACAGGCTTCTCTGGGGCCAACGTCCTGACTTTC
CDR3: CASSSLGTGFSGANVLTF
size: .
D: TRBD1
J: TRBJ2-6
V: TRBV5-1

DNA: TGTGCCAGCAGTGAAGCGCTCTCAGATACGCAGTATTTT
CDR3: CASSEALSDTQYF
size: many
D: .
J: TRBJ2-3
V: TRBV2

DNA: TGCGCCAGCAGCTTGGAAGGCTATTTGGGATACGAGCAGTACTTC
CDR3: CASSLEGYLGYEQYF
size: .
D: .
J: TRBJ2-7
V: TRBV5-1

DNA: TGCGCCAGCAGCCAAGCTGAGGGGGGCGCCTACAATGAGCAGTTCTTC
CDR3: CASSQAEGGAYNEQFF
size: .
D: .
J: TRBJ2-1
V: TRBV4-3

DNA: TGTGCCAGCAGTGAAGCGGCGGGAGGGGGCGCAGATACGCAGTATTTT
CDR3: CASSEAAGGGADTQYF
size: .
D: TRBD2
J: TRBJ2-3
V: TRBV2

DNA: TGTGCCAGCAGTTTATCTACAGGCAGGGGGAAGATCGACGAGCAGTACTTC
CDR3: CASSLSTGRGKIDEQYF
size: few
D: TRBD1
J: TRBJ2-7
V: TRBV28

DNA: TGTGCCAGCAGCCAAGGCCTTGCTAGCAGGGAGACCCAGTACTTC
CDR3: CASSQGLASRETQYF
size: few
D: .
J: TRBJ2-5
V: TRBV4-2

DNA: TGTGCCGGCAGCGAAGGGACAGGGGTTTCCTATGGCTACACCTTC
CDR3: CAGSEGTGVSYGYTF
size: .
D: TRBD1
J: TRBJ1-2
V: TRBV7-2